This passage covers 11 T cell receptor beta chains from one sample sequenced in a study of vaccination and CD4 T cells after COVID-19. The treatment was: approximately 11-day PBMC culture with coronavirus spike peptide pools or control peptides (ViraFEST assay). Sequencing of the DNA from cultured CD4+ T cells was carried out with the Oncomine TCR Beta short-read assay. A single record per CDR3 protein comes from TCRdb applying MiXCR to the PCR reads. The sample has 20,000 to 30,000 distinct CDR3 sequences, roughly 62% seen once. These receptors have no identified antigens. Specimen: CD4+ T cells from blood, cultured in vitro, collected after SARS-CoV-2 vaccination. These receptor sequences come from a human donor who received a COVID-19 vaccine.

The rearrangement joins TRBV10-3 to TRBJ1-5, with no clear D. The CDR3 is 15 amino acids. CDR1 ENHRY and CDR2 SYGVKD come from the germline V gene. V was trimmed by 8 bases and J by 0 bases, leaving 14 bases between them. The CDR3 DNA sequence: TGTGCCATCGGTAGGGAAGACTATAGCAATCAGCCCCAGCATTTT. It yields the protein CAIGREDYSNQPQHF.

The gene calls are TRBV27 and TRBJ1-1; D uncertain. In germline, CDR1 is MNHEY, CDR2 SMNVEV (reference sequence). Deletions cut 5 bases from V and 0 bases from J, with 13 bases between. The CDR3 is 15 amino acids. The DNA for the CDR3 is TGTGCCAGCAGTCCCCCCGAGGGCGTGAACACTGAAGCTTTCTTT. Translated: CASSPPEGVNTEAFF.

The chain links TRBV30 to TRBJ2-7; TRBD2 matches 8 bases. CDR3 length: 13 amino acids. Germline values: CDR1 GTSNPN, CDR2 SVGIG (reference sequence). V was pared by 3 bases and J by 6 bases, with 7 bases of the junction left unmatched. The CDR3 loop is CAWRGGLASEQYF. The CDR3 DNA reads TGTGCCTGGAGGGGAGGACTAGCCTCCGAGCAGTACTTC. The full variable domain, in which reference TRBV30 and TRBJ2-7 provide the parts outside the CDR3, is SQTIHQWPATLVQPVGSPLSLECTVEGTSNPNLYWYRQAAGRGLQLLFYSVGIGQISSEVPQNLSASRPQDRQFILSSKKLLLSDSGFYLCAWRGGLASEQYFGPGTRLTVT.

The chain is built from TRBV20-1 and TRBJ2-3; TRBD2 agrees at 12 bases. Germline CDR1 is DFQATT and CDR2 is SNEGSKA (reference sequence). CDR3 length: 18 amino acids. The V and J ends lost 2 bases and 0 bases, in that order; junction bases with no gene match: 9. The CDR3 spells CSARQTSGGPPSTDTQYF. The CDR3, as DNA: TGCAGTGCTAGACAGACTAGCGGGGGCCCCCCTAGCACAGATACGCAGTATTTT.

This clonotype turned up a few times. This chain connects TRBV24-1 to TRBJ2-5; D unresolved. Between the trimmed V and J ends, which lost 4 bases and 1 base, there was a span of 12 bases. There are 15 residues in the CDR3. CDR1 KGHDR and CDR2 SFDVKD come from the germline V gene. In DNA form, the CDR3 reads TGTGCCACCAGTGACCCCATGGGAAGCCAAGAGACCCAGTACTTC. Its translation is CATSDPMGSQETQYF.

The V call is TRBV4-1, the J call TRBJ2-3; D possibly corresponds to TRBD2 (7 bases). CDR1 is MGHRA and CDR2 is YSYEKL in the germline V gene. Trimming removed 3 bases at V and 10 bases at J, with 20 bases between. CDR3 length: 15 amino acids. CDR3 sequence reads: CASSHPRGGGGAQYF. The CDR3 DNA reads TGCGCCAGCAGCCACCCCCGTGGGGGCGGGGGAGCGCAGTATTTT.

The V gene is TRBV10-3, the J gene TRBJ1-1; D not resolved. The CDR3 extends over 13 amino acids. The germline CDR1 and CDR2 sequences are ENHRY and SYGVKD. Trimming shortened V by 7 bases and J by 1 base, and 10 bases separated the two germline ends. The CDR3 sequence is CAITPTENTEAFF. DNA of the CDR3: TGTGCCATCACCCCCACTGAGAACACTGAAGCTTTCTTT.

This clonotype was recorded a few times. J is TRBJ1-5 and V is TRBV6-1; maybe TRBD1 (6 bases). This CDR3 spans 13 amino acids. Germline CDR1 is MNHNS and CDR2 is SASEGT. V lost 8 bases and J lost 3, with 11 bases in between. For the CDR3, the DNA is TGTGCCAGCTTCGGACAGTTCAATCAGCCCCAGCATTTT. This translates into CASFGQFNQPQHF.

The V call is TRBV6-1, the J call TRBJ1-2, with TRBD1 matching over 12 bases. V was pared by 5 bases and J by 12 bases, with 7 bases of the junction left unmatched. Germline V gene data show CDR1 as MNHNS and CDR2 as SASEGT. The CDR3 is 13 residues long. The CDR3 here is CASSPGTGGLDTF. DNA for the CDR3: TGTGCCAGCAGTCCCGGGACAGGGGGCCTTGACACCTTC.

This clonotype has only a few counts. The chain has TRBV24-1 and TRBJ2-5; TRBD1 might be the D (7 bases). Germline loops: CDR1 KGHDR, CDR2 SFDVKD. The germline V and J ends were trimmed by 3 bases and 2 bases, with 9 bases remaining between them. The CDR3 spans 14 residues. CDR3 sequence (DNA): TGTGCCACCAGTGATGCGGGACAGCAAGAGACCCAGTACTTC. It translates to CATSDAGQQETQYF.

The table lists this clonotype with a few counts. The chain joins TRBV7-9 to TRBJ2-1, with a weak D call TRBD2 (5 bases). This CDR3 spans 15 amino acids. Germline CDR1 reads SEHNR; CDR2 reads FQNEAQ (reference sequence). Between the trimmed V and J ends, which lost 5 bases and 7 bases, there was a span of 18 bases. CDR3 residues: CASSPEGLLTNEQFF. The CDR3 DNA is TGTGCCAGCAGCCCCGAGGGCCTGCTAACGAATGAGCAGTTCTTC. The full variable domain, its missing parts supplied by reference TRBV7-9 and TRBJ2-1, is DTGVSQNPRHKITKRGQNVTFRCDPISEHNRLYWYRQTLGQGPEFLTYFQNEAQLEKSRLLSDRFSAERPKGSFSTLEIQRTEQGDSAMYLCASSPEGLLTNEQFFGPGTRLTVL.